The T cell receptor (beta chain) described here comes from a study of T cell responses to AZD1222 COVID-19 vaccine. Generated by immunoSEQ multiplex PCR, the TCRdb table keeps only in-frame clones and is missing some. The sample contains over 120,000 clones, around 92% of which appear only once. Study results and limitations: Within unmutated variant regions lay the reported targets of nearly half of spike-specific TCRs. Baseline serology detected seropositivity in only a handful of AZD1222 recipients. Two doses of AZD1222 preceded a rise in Spike-specific TCR breadth and depth.

Second-dose recipients at about 4 or about 12 weeks were treated as one pooled group. The CDR3 consists of 15 residues. The junction had 3 bases not matched to a gene; V was cut back by 2 bases and J by 5 bases. Germline V gene data show CDR1 as MDHEN and CDR2 as SYDVKM. Note on this clone: Its cognate antigen is unknown.

The chain uses TRBV28 and TRBJ2-7; 13 bases are a match to TRBD2. The input for sequencing was peripheral blood, taken 28 days after the second AZD1222 dose. This sequence was found in an adult who received the AZD1222 COVID-19 vaccine. CDR3 in DNA: TGTGCCAGCAGTTTAAGGACTAGCGGGAGTCACGAGCAGTACTTC. The encoded protein is CASSLRTSGSHEQYF.